This TCR beta chain was captured in a study of vaccination effects on CD4 cells after COVID-19. Study results and limitations: Only a single clone (1 of 255 vaccine-induced clones in healthy vaccinees) cross-reacted with common cold coronaviruses.

Pools of viral peptides were used by the ViraFEST assay to expand antigen-specific CD4+ T cells ahead of sequencing. Upon completion of under eleven days in culture, CD4+ T cells were isolated. This clone came up once. Its specificity is not known. Libraries were prepared by immunoSEQ multiplex PCR; TCRdb keeps only in-frame clonotypes and omits some of them. The data contain tens of thousands of clones, about 74% of them singletons. The specimen was CD4+ T cells from PBMCs cultured with HCoV-229E spike peptides, collected before COVID-19 vaccination. This clonotype was obtained from a human donor who received a COVID-19 vaccine.

The CDR3 nucleotides read TGTGCCAGCAGTTTCGAGACAGTTACAACTAATGAAAAACTGTTTTTT. Amino acids: CASSFETVTTNEKLFF. The chain has TRBV6-5 and TRBJ1-4; D might be TRBD1 (5 bases). Germline V lookup: CDR1 MNHEY, CDR2 SVGAGI. V lost 4 bases to trimming and J lost 0 bases, with 12 bases between them. The CDR3 contains 16 residues.